This section outlines one T cell receptor (beta chain) sequence together with its context. Per the original data handling: Amplification from reference gene primers served as the basis for estimated nucleated cell counts. Assay: immunoSEQ multiplex PCR; the TCRdb copy retains only in-frame clones and omits some. From that table come the V and J calls and clone size; the DNA was used to work out D and trimming. Of tens of thousands of clones listed, about 84% are singletons. This record comes from a study of blood T cell repertoires in COVID-19. Study-wide context: The United States, Italy and Spain provided the acute and convalescent COVID-19 samples. In each case, the material was cDNA or gDNA derived from T cells, B-cell-depleted T cells, or PBMCs.

The CDR3 is made up of 15 amino acids. Between the trimmed V and J ends, which lost 1 base and 7 bases, there was a span of 17 bases. Germline CDR1 SGHRS, CDR2 YFSETQ. This rearrangement joins TRBV5-1 to TRBJ1-2; TRBD1 is a possible D gene (5 bases). Input material: peripheral blood. The receptor's source is a woman in her 70s with acute or convalescent COVID-19. CDR3 region: CASSLSGGESGGYTF. DNA for the CDR3: TGCGCCAGCAGCTTGAGCGGAGGGGAATCAGGTGGCTACACCTTC.